This is a list of T cell receptor beta chains from one sample in a study of blood T cell repertoires in COVID-19. Libraries were prepared by immunoSEQ multiplex PCR; TCRdb keeps only in-frame clonotypes and omits some of them. The sample includes approximately 49,000 clones, about 63% of them seen just once. Sequencing input: peripheral blood. The receptors shown here come from a woman aged 70 to 79 with acute or convalescent COVID-19. The CDR3 runs from the conserved cysteine through the conserved F or W. D genes are given only for firm matches. Expanded clones are given a class, and other clones once, few, many or no size at all.

TRBV3-1/TRBV3-2	NA	NA	15	TRBJ2-1	TGTGCCAGCAGCCAAGACGGCGGATTCTACAATGAGCAGTTCTTC	CASSQDGGFYNEQFF
TRBV4-1	NA	NA	14	TRBJ2-4	TGCGCCAGCAGCCAGGGGGCGGCCAAAAACATTCAGTACTTC	CASSQGAAKNIQYF
TRBV6-1	TRBD1	NA	16	TRBJ1-6	TGTGCCAGCAGTGTTACCGGGACAGGGCCTACGCCACCCCTCCACTTT	CASSVTGTGPTPPLHF
TRBV6-5	TRBD1	once	13	TRBJ1-2	TGTGCCAGCAGTTACGGGACAGGGGAAGGCTACACCTTC	CASSYGTGEGYTF
TRBV11-1	NA	NA	14	TRBJ2-7	TGTGCCAGCAGCTTACAAGGGGATTCCTACGAGCAGTACTTC	CASSLQGDSYEQYF
TRBV5-1	NA	NA	13	TRBJ1-6	TGCGCCAGCAGGGAGTTCGGCAATTCACCCCTCCACTTT	CASREFGNSPLHF
TRBV27	TRBD2	NA	15	TRBJ2-7	TGTGCCAGCAGTCGAGGGAGGGCCTCTAAGTACGAGCAGTACTTC	CASSRGRASKYEQYF
TRBV3-1/TRBV3-2	NA	NA	13	TRBJ2-7	TGTGCCAGCAGCCCCGGTTGGAGCTACGAGCAGTACTTC	CASSPGWSYEQYF
TRBV13	TRBD2	NA	15	TRBJ2-7	TGTGCCAGCAGCTCGGGGGGGTTACGGGACTACGAGCAGTACTTC	CASSSGGLRDYEQYF
TRBV5-1	TRBD1	NA	18	TRBJ1-3	TGCGCCAGCAGCTTGGAGCATCTGGGACAGGGGGCTGGAAACACCATATATTTT	CASSLEHLGQGAGNTIYF
TRBV19	TRBD2	NA	16	TRBJ2-5	TGTGCCAGTAGTATAGGGGCTAGCGGGATTGGGGAGACCCAGTACTTC	CASSIGASGIGETQYF
TRBV7-9	NA	NA	14	TRBJ1-2	TGTGCCAGCAGCAATTTCAGGGGTCTATATGGCTACACCTTC	CASSNFRGLYGYTF
TRBV5-6	NA	once	16	TRBJ2-2	TGTGCCAGCAGCATCCCGAGAGGGGGGAACACCGGGGAGCTGTTTTTT	CASSIPRGGNTGELFF